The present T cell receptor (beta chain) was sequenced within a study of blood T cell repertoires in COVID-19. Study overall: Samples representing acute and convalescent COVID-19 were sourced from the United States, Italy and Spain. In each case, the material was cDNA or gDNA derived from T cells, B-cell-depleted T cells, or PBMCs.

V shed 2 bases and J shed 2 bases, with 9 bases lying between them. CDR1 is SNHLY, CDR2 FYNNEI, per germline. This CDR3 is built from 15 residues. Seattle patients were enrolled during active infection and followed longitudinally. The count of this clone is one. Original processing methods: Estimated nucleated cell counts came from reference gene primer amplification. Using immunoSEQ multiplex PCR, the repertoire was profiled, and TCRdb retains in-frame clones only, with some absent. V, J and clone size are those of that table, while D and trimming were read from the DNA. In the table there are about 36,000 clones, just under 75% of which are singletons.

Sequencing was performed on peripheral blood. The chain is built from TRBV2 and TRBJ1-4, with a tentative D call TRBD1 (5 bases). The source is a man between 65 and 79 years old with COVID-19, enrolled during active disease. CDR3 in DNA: TGTGCCAGCAGTGAAAGGGGTAGGACTAATGAAAAACTGTTTTTT. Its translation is CASSERGRTNEKLFF. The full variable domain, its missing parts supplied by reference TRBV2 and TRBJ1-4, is EPEVTQTPSHQVTQMGQEVILRCVPISNHLYFYWYRQILGQKVEFLVSFYNNEISEKSEIFDDQFSVERPDGSNFTLKIRSTKLEDSAMYFCASSERGRTNEKLFFGSGTQLSVL.